Each of the 28 T cell receptor beta chains below was sequenced from the same sample in a study of vaccination and CD4 T cells after COVID-19. Scientists ran DNA taken from cultured CD4+ T cells through the Oncomine TCR Beta short-read assay for sequencing. Each CDR3 protein gets one entry after TCRdb re-called the PCR reads with MiXCR. The sample comprises 15,000 to 20,000 distinct CDR3 sequences, roughly three fifths of which are singletons, and roughly 10% rests with the top ten. The treatment denotes: approximately 11-day PBMC culture with coronavirus spike peptide pools or control peptides (ViraFEST assay). These receptors' antigens are unknown. Sequencing was performed on CD4+ T cells from blood, cultured in vitro. These receptors originate from a human donor who had recovered from COVID-19.

The rearrangement uses TRBV10-2 and TRBJ2-1; D is perhaps TRBD2 (7 bases). Looked up from germline, CDR1 is WSHSY and CDR2 is SAAADI. Trimming left V 3 bases short and J 7 bases short, with 16 bases between. This CDR3 spans 15 amino acids. This chain's CDR3 is CASSDPRGAWNEQFF. CDR3 nucleotide sequence: TGCGCCAGCAGTGATCCCCGGGGGGCGTGGAATGAGCAGTTCTTC.

This clonotype showed up just a few times. The V gene is TRBV7-9, the J gene TRBJ2-7; D possibly corresponds to TRBD1 (6 bases). CDR3 length: 15 residues. The V gene lost 2 bases and the J gene lost 6 bases, with 17 bases spanning the gap. Germline V lookup: CDR1 SEHNR, CDR2 FQNEAQ (reference sequence). The CDR3 protein is CASSLSPRGISEQYF. The DNA for the CDR3 is TGTGCCAGCAGCTTATCCCCCAGGGGAATCAGCGAGCAGTACTTC.

V and J are TRBV20-1 and TRBJ2-7, with D perhaps TRBD1 (8 bases). The CDR3 is 19 amino acids. Germline loops: CDR1 DFQATT, CDR2 SNEGSKA (reference sequence). Trimming stripped 5 bases from V and 0 bases from J, with 29 bases between. The DNA of the CDR3 is TGCAGTGCTCAACAGGGGGGTGTAAGGGACTACCGGTACTCCTACGAGCAGTACTTC. It encodes CSAQQGGVRDYRYSYEQYF.

This clonotype was seen more than once but under ten times. The chain carries TRBV6-5 and TRBJ1-5, with D possibly being TRBD1 (5 bases). Germline CDR1 and CDR2: MNHEY and SVGAGI. V gave up 1 base and J gave up 6 bases, with 10 bases separating them. This CDR3 has 14 amino acids. As DNA, the CDR3 is TGTGCCAGCAGTTACTTGGGGCGCGGTCAGCCCCAGCATTTT. Encoded protein: CASSYLGRGQPQHF.

For the CDR3, the DNA is TGTGCCAGCAGTCCGGACAGGTTGAGCTCCTACGAGCAGTACTTC. Translated, it gives CASSPDRLSSYEQYF. V usage is TRBV6-1 and J usage is TRBJ2-7, with TRBD1 identical over 7 bases. Germline V gene data show CDR1 as MNHNS and CDR2 as SASEGT. V dropped 5 bases and J dropped 0; count of bases not matched to a gene: 7. This CDR3 spans 15 amino acids.

The chain carries TRBV20-1 and TRBJ1-6; D is uncertain. Germline-derived CDR1 and CDR2 are DFQATT and SNEGSKA (reference sequence). The CDR3 has 13 residues. V shed 3 bases and J shed 9 bases, with 12 bases lying between them. The CDR3 reads CSASEGAGSPLHF. In DNA, the CDR3 is TGCAGTGCTAGCGAGGGAGCTGGTTCACCCCTCCACTTT.

The V and J genes are TRBV5-6 and TRBJ1-2, with D hard to call. Germline CDR1 reads SGHDT; CDR2 reads YYEEEE. The CDR3 loop spans 15 amino acids. Trimming shortened V by 7 bases and J by 3 bases, and 19 bases separated the two germline ends. The DNA of the CDR3 is TGTGCCAGCGCCCTCTCAGGACGGACCCACTATGGCTACACCTTC. This encodes CASALSGRTHYGYTF.

In this sample, this clonotype turned up a few times. The rearrangement links TRBV7-2 to TRBJ2-3; 9 nucleotides line up with TRBD2. The CDR3 runs to 15 residues. Germline lookup yields CDR1 SGHTA and CDR2 FQGNSA. After removal of 7 bases from V and 5 bases from J, the junction contained 10 bases not matched to a gene. The CDR3 sequence is CASTHLSGRIDTQYF. The CDR3 bases are TGTGCCAGCACCCACCTTAGCGGGAGAATAGATACGCAGTATTTT.

The sample holds a few counts of this clonotype. This chain joins TRBV20-1 and TRBJ1-5; perhaps TRBD1 as D (5 bases). This CDR3 is 16 amino acids long. Germline assignment: CDR1 DFQATT and CDR2 SNEGSKA (reference sequence). V was cut by 1 base and J by 7 bases, with 20 bases left in between. The DNA for the CDR3 is TGCAGTGCTAGAGTCCCGGGACGATCGGGAGGGCAGCCCCAGCATTTT. Translated, it gives CSARVPGRSGGQPQHF.

This chain joins TRBV5-6 and TRBJ1-5, with unresolved D. CDR1 and CDR2 (germline): SGHDT, YYEEEE. The CDR3 length is 12 residues. With 4 bases removed from V and 4 bases from J, the gap between germline ends came to 6 bases. The CDR3 loop is CASSRLNQPQHF. The CDR3 coding sequence is TGTGCCAGCAGCCGTCTGAATCAGCCCCAGCATTTT.

V gene TRBV28 combines with J gene TRBJ2-1; 10 bases map to TRBD1. TRBJ2-7 matches the DNA end more closely, so the J call is doubtful. Germline V gives CDR1 MDHEN, CDR2 SYDVKM. This CDR3 has 14 residues. CDR3: CASSLQGQGIGQYF. Here the CDR3 DNA reads TGTGCCAGCAGTTTACAGGGACAGGGGATAGGGCAGTACTTC.

The chain recombines TRBV24-1 with TRBJ2-1; 11 bases match TRBD2. V lost 9 bases, J lost 5 bases, and 5 bases stayed unmatched. Germline V gene sequence: CDR1 KGHDR, CDR2 SFDVKD. CDR3 size: 14 residues. Written as DNA, the CDR3 is TGTGCCACCGAAGGGACTAGCGGAAACAATGAGCAGTTCTTC. This codes for CATEGTSGNNEQFF.

The chain couples TRBV6-1 to TRBJ1-2, with 10 bases fitting TRBD1. This CDR3 is built from 15 residues. V was clipped by 6 bases and J by 7 bases; unmatched bases: 11. CDR1 and CDR2 (germline): MNHNS, SASEGT. CDR3 bases: TGTGCCAGCAGAGGGATCGGGACAGGGGTCTCTGGCTACACCTTC. Its protein is CASRGIGTGVSGYTF.

Here the CDR3 DNA reads TGTGCCACCAGGGGGACAGATTTTAATCAGCCCCAGCATTTT. It translates to CATRGTDFNQPQHF. The chain recombines TRBV15 with TRBJ1-5, with TRBD1 identical over 7 bases. The V gene's germline CDR1 is LNHNV and CDR2 YYDKDF (reference sequence). Trimming at V came to 6 bases and at J to 4 bases, leaving 6 bases not matched to a gene. The CDR3 runs to 14 residues.

V usage is TRBV20-1 and J usage is TRBJ1-3, with TRBD1 identical over 7 bases. The CDR3 covers 13 residues. Germline CDR1 reads DFQATT; CDR2 reads SNEGSKA (reference sequence). The V gene end was trimmed by 0 bases and the J gene end by 8 bases; junction bases not matched to a gene: 4. The CDR3 protein is CSARDRQGYTIYF. The CDR3 nucleotides are TGCAGTGCTAGAGATCGACAGGGTTACACCATATATTTT.

The V call is TRBV19, the J call TRBJ1-4; 7 bases agree with TRBD1. The CDR3 is 15 residues long. The germline V gene has CDR1 LNHDA and CDR2 SQIVND (reference sequence). V dropped 6 bases and J dropped 0; count of bases not matched to a gene: 4. The CDR3 sequence is CASREGGATNEKLFF. The CDR3 coding sequence is TGTGCCAGTAGGGAAGGGGGCGCAACTAATGAAAAACTGTTTTTT. Combining the CDR3 with reference TRBV19 and TRBJ1-4 gives the whole variable domain DGGITQSPKYLFRKEGQNVTLSCEQNLNHDAMYWYRQDPGQGLRLIYYSQIVNDFQKGDIAEGYSVSREKKESFPLTVTSAQKNPTAFYLCASREGGATNEKLFFGSGTQLSVL.

The V gene is TRBV20-1, the J gene TRBJ2-3; TRBD2 aligns across 13 bases. The CDR3 consists of 17 residues. CDR1 and CDR2 (germline): DFQATT, SNEGSKA (reference sequence). The J segment lost 3 bases and the V segment lost 6 bases, leaving 12 bases of the junction unmatched. The CDR3 region has the DNA TGCAGTGCCAATCAGGGGCTGGGACTAGCGGGAACAGATACGCAGTATTTT. Protein sequence: CSANQGLGLAGTDTQYF.

The chain employs TRBV12-3 or TRBV12-4 and TRBJ1-1, with no clear D. With 6 bases removed from V and 6 bases from J, the gap between germline ends came to 8 bases. CDR3 length equals 11 residues. CDR3 sequence (DNA): TGTGCCAGCAGCTCTAATGCTGAAGCTTTCTTT. This translates into CASSSNAEAFF.

This sequence joins TRBV19 and TRBJ1-1; no reliable D call. In germline, CDR1 is LNHDA, CDR2 SQIVND (reference sequence). This CDR3 is 13 amino acids long. The V end was cut by 1 base, the J end by 12 bases, with 15 bases between. In DNA, the CDR3 is TGTGCCAGTAGTATAGCGTATCCCCCCAAAACTTTCTTT. This codes for CASSIAYPPKTFF.

This clonotype has only a few counts. The rearrangement links TRBV7-2 to TRBJ2-2, with D hard to call. The CDR3 has 15 residues. Trimming took off 4 bases at V and 3 bases at J, with 12 bases between the two ends. Per the germline V gene, CDR1 is SGHTA and CDR2 is FQGNSA. The CDR3 protein is CASSSILVDTGELFF. CDR3 DNA sequence: TGTGCCAGCAGCTCCATACTGGTTGACACCGGGGAGCTGTTTTTT. Looking up the rest from reference TRBV7-2 and TRBJ2-2 gives the full variable domain: GAGVSQSPSNKVTEKGKDVELRCDPISGHTALYWYRQSLGQGLEFLIYFQGNSAPDKSGLPSDRFSAERTGGSVSTLTIQRTQQEDSAVYLCASSSILVDTGELFFGEGSRLTVL.

Of note for this clonotype: At one of its ends the junction is not consistent with the germline gene, which may arise from a read error. The chain recombines TRBV30 with TRBJ1-1; tentatively, D is TRBD1 (5 bases). The CDR3 runs to 14 residues. The germline V gene encodes CDR1 GTSNPN and CDR2 SVGIG (reference sequence). The CDR3 spells CAWGDGGTGTEAFF. The DNA for the CDR3 is TGTGCCTGGGGGGATGGGGGGACGGGGACTGAAGCCTTCTTT. Using reference TRBV30 and TRBJ1-1 for the parts outside the CDR3, the full variable domain is SQTIHQWPATLVQPVGSPLSLECTVEGTSNPNLYWYRQAAGRGLQLLFYSVGIGQISSEVPQNLSASRPQDRQFILSSKKLLLSDSGFYLCAWGDGGTGTEAFFGQGTRLTVV.

The rearrangement joins TRBV15 to TRBJ1-3; D is undetermined. This CDR3 is built from 13 residues. Trimming removed 0 bases from V and 4 bases from J, with 4 bases in between. Germline lookup yields CDR1 LNHNV and CDR2 YYDKDF (reference sequence). This chain's CDR3 is CATSRDPGNTIYF. CDR3 bases: TGTGCCACCAGCAGAGATCCCGGAAACACCATATATTTT.

This clonotype was seen more than once but under ten times. The genes are TRBV6-2 or TRBV6-3 and TRBJ1-5; D is perhaps TRBD1 (5 bases). The germline V and J ends were trimmed by 6 bases and 7 bases, with 13 bases remaining between them. This CDR3 comprises 13 residues. The V gene's germline CDR1 is MNHEY and CDR2 SVGEGT. In DNA, the CDR3 is TGTGCCAGCAGCTCACAGTGGGGCCAGCCCCAGCATTTT. Translating it yields CASSSQWGQPQHF.

CDR3 DNA: TGTGCCAGCAGCTTAGCCGGACAGGGGGCCGGCGAGCAGTACTTC. Protein: CASSLAGQGAGEQYF. The rearrangement links TRBV7-9 to TRBJ2-7; 11 nucleotides align to TRBD1. Germline-derived CDR1 and CDR2 are SEHNR and FQNEAQ (reference sequence). CDR3 length: 15 amino acids. The V gene end was trimmed by 0 bases and the J gene end by 6 bases; junction bases not matched to a gene: 4.

This clonotype was counted only a few times. This chain links TRBV7-2 with TRBJ2-3, with D unresolved. Germline V CDR1 and CDR2: SGHTA, FQGNSA. The CDR3 loop spans 11 amino acids. Deletions cut 9 bases from V and 8 bases from J, with 12 bases between. CDR3 loop: CASKGAVTQYF. The CDR3 DNA reads TGTGCCAGTAAAGGAGCAGTTACGCAGTATTTT.

This clonotype was seen once. The J gene is TRBJ2-1, the V gene TRBV7-2; 7 nucleotides match TRBD1. The germline V gene encodes CDR1 SGHTA and CDR2 FQGNSA. There are 15 residues in the CDR3. Trimming at V came to 1 base and at J to 5 bases, leaving 5 bases not matched to a gene. The CDR3 nucleotides are TGTGCCAGCAGCTTAGAAGGGACAGTCCACAATGAGCAGTTCTTC. It yields the protein CASSLEGTVHNEQFF.

The chain is built from TRBV6-5 and TRBJ2-7; no clear D gene. V was trimmed by 2 bases and J by 4 bases, leaving 6 bases between them. This CDR3 has 12 residues. Germline lookup yields CDR1 MNHEY and CDR2 SVGAGI. CDR3 DNA: TGTGCCAGCAGTTACGCAGAGTACGAGCAGTACTTC. Amino acid sequence: CASSYAEYEQYF.

V is TRBV6-5 and J is TRBJ2-1; 10 bases align to TRBD2. The J segment lost 10 bases and the V segment lost 0 bases, leaving 6 bases of the junction unmatched. Germline loops: CDR1 MNHEY, CDR2 SVGAGI. The length of the CDR3 is 15 residues. CDR3 DNA: TGTGCCAGCAGTTACTCCAGCGGGGGGGCCCGAGAGCAGTTCTTC. This gives the protein CASSYSSGGAREQFF.